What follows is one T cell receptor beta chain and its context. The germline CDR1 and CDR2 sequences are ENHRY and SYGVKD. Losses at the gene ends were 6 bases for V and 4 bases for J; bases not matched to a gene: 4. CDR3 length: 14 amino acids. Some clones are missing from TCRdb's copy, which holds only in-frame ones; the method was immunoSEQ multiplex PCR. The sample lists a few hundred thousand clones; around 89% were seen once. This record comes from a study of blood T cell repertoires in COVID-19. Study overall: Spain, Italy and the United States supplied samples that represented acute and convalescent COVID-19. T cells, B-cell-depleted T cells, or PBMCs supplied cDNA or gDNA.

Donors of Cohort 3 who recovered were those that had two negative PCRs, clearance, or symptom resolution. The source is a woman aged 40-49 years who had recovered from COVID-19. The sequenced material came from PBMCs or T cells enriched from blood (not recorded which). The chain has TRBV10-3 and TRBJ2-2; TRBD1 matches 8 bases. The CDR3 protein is CAISYDRGTGELFF. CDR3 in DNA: TGTGCCATCAGCTACGACAGGGGCACCGGGGAGCTGTTTTTT.